These 27 T cell receptor beta chains were sequenced from one sample in a study of healthy donors' naive CD4 and CD8 T cells. TCR libraries were built from 450 to 650 ng of total RNA by linear amplification. Each CDR3 protein is one row after TCRdb ran MiXCR on the reads. The sample carries about 180,000 distinct CDR3 sequences, over 60% recorded once. The sample was naive CD4+ and CD8+ T cells sorted from blood, pooled from several donors. The receptor set was obtained from a pool of human donors in good health; the sample pools cells from several healthy donors.

The genes are TRBV10-3 and TRBJ1-1; D is ambiguous. From germline, CDR1 is ENHRY and CDR2 SYGVKD. Trimming left V 3 bases short and J 4 bases short, with 12 bases between. This CDR3 region has 14 residues. CDR3 amino acids: CAISDSPWGTEAFF. The CDR3 bases are TGTGCCATCAGTGACAGTCCATGGGGCACTGAAGCTTTCTTT.

The gene calls are TRBV4-3 and TRBJ1-1; D may be TRBD1 (5 bases). The germline V gene encodes CDR1 LGHNA and CDR2 YSLEER. Trimming pared 1 base from V and 4 bases from J, leaving 10 bases between. The CDR3 contains 14 residues. CDR3: CASSQAQGATEAFF. In DNA, the CDR3 is TGCGCCAGCAGCCAAGCCCAGGGAGCCACTGAAGCTTTCTTT.

This clonotype was recorded once. The rearrangement links TRBV6-5 to TRBJ2-3, with D uncertain. The CDR3 loop spans 15 amino acids. V gave up 2 bases and J gave up 1 base, with 10 bases separating them. The germline V gene encodes CDR1 MNHEY and CDR2 SVGAGI. In nucleotides, the CDR3 is TGTGCCAGCAGTTACAGCCGGGCCGGCACAGATACGCAGTATTTT. It encodes CASSYSRAGTDTQYF.

V gene TRBV6-1 combines with J gene TRBJ2-1; D remains ambiguous. This CDR3 region has 16 residues. Germline-derived CDR1 and CDR2 are MNHNS and SASEGT. Trimming took 8 bases from V and 4 from J, leaving 21 bases between them. CDR3: CASFPILEGPYNEQFF. The CDR3 DNA follows: TGTGCCAGCTTTCCTATTCTAGAAGGCCCTTACAATGAGCAGTTCTTC.

The chain is built from TRBV6-6 and TRBJ2-2, with D possibly being TRBD1 (5 bases). The CDR3 sequence is 16 residues long. Per germline, CDR1 MNHNY and CDR2 SVGAGI (reference sequence). V lost 6 bases and J lost 5, with 19 bases in between. CDR3 coding DNA: TGTGCCAGCAGGACCTCGGATCAGGGTCGAACCGGGGAGCTGTTTTTT. Its protein is CASRTSDQGRTGELFF.

This chain connects TRBV19 to TRBJ2-1, with TRBD2 matching 14 bases. The germline gives CDR1 LNHDA, CDR2 SQIVND (reference sequence). The CDR3 is 18 residues long. The V segment lost 4 bases and the J segment 4 bases; nucleotides outside the gene matches: 9. The CDR3 DNA is TGTGCCAGTAGTAACCGGGGACTAGCGGGAGAAGGGTACAATGAGCAGTTCTTC. Translated, it gives CASSNRGLAGEGYNEQFF. The variable domain in full, with the rest retrieved from reference TRBV19 and TRBJ2-1, is DGGITQSPKYLFRKEGQNVTLSCEQNLNHDAMYWYRQDPGQGLRLIYYSQIVNDFQKGDIAEGYSVSREKKESFPLTVTSAQKNPTAFYLCASSNRGLAGEGYNEQFFGPGTRLTVL.

A single count supports this clonotype. This chain's CDR3 is CASSLGIRPEGPRSYNEQFF. CDR3 in DNA: TGTGCCAGCAGCTTAGGGATTCGGCCCGAGGGCCCTCGGTCCTACAATGAGCAGTTCTTC. V gene TRBV11-2 combines with J gene TRBJ2-1, with D maybe TRBD2 (5 bases). CDR3 size: 20 residues. Per the germline V gene, CDR1 is SGHAT and CDR2 is FQNNGV. Trimming removed 1 base at V and 1 base at J, with 23 bases between.

The chain carries TRBV29-1 and TRBJ2-3, with D possibly TRBD1 on 5 matching bases. The V and J ends lost 6 bases and 4 bases respectively, with 17 bases between them. Germline V gives CDR1 SQVTM, CDR2 ANQGSEA. The CDR3 contains 14 residues. In DNA, the CDR3 is TGCAGCGTAGCCGCCGACAGCATCGCAGATACGCAGTATTTT. Translation gives CSVAADSIADTQYF.

V is TRBV15 and J is TRBJ2-7, with D hard to call. The germline V gene has CDR1 LNHNV and CDR2 YYDKDF (reference sequence). CDR3 size: 14 residues. V lost 0 bases to trimming and J lost 1 base, with 7 bases between them. The CDR3, as DNA: TGTGCCACCAGCAGAGATGGGGAATCCTACGAGCAGTACTTC. Translating it yields CATSRDGESYEQYF.

The chain uses TRBV5-1 and TRBJ2-1, with TRBD2 matching 13 bases. V lost 0 bases, J lost 12 bases, and 12 bases stayed unmatched. Germline CDR1 reads SGHRS; CDR2 reads YFSETQ. The CDR3 length is 17 residues. CDR3 coding DNA: TGCGCCAGCAGCTTGGGACCCGGGACTAGCGGGGTCGGTGGGCAGTTCTTC. This codes for CASSLGPGTSGVGGQFF.

The gene calls are TRBV19 and TRBJ2-1, with 16 bases identical to TRBD2. This CDR3 has 16 residues. V was pared by 6 bases and J by 7 bases, with 6 bases of the junction left unmatched. Germline V gives CDR1 LNHDA, CDR2 SQIVND (reference sequence). The CDR3 loop is CASRTSGLAGGNEQFF. The CDR3 region has the DNA TGTGCCAGTAGAACCTCGGGACTAGCGGGAGGGAATGAGCAGTTCTTC.

The chain carries TRBV24-1 and TRBJ1-2, with 12 bases aligning to TRBD1. The germline gives CDR1 KGHDR, CDR2 SFDVKD. Unmatched junction bases numbered 6, after V lost 5 bases and J lost 3 bases. The CDR3 is 16 amino acids. In nucleotides, the CDR3 is TGTGCCACCAGTGTCGCCGGGACAGGGGGCTACTATGGCTACACCTTC. This codes for CATSVAGTGGYYGYTF.

The rearrangement uses TRBV10-3 and TRBJ1-5; D perhaps matches TRBD1 (6 bases). The V gene's germline CDR1 is ENHRY and CDR2 SYGVKD. V lost 6 bases and J 3 bases, leaving 15 bases between the germline ends. The CDR3 has 15 amino acids. The CDR3 is CAISNGDTLNQPQHF. The CDR3 nucleotides read TGTGCCATCAGCAATGGGGACACCCTCAATCAGCCCCAGCATTTT.

The rearrangement uses TRBV29-1 and TRBJ2-7; D possibly matches TRBD1 or TRBD2 (5 bases each). Germline values: CDR1 SQVTM, CDR2 ANQGSEA. The CDR3 is 13 residues long. V gave up 2 bases and J gave up 2 bases, with 10 bases separating them. This chain's CDR3 is CSVERDVPYEQYF. As DNA, the CDR3 is TGCAGCGTTGAACGGGACGTCCCCTACGAGCAGTACTTC.

V is TRBV18 and J is TRBJ2-1; D call uncertain. V was pared by 3 bases and J by 8 bases, with 5 bases between. Germline values: CDR1 KGHSH, CDR2 LQKENI. CDR3 length: 11 residues. CDR3: CASSPTDEQFF. The CDR3 DNA reads TGTGCCAGCTCACCGACGGATGAGCAGTTCTTC.

The chain joins TRBV28 to TRBJ1-5; a possible D gene is TRBD1 (6 bases). V gave up 7 bases and J gave up 8 bases, with 12 bases separating them. Germline V gene data show CDR1 as MDHEN and CDR2 as SYDVKM. The CDR3 is made up of 12 amino acids. The CDR3 protein is CASTQGLEPQHF. In DNA, the CDR3 is TGTGCCAGCACCCAGGGGTTGGAGCCCCAGCATTTT.

This clonotype appeared a single time. The V gene is TRBV29-1, the J gene TRBJ2-3; possibly TRBD1 for D (6 bases). The length of the CDR3 is 12 residues. V lost 8 bases to trimming and J lost 6 bases, with 15 bases between them. Germline V gives CDR1 SQVTM, CDR2 ANQGSEA. CDR3 protein: CSLGQPGDTQYF. The CDR3 DNA sequence: TGCAGCTTGGGACAACCCGGGGATACGCAGTATTTT.

The V gene is TRBV29-1, the J gene TRBJ2-7; TRBD1 agrees at 7 bases. Germline CDR1 reads SQVTM; CDR2 reads ANQGSEA. V shed 1 base and J 4 bases; nucleotides not matched to a gene: 10. The CDR3 contains 15 residues. CDR3 protein: CSVEGLDRNQYEQYF. In DNA form, the CDR3 reads TGCAGCGTTGAAGGTTTGGACAGGAATCAATACGAGCAGTACTTC.

This clonotype was recorded only once. The CDR3 DNA sequence: TGTGCCTGGGCGGCCGTCTCTGGAAACACCATATATTTT. Its translation is CAWAAVSGNTIYF. This rearrangement joins TRBV30 to TRBJ1-3; D gene unclear. The CDR3 consists of 13 residues. Germline-derived CDR1 and CDR2 are GTSNPN and SVGIG (reference sequence). Trimming took 5 bases from V and 0 from J, leaving 8 bases between them.

This chain uses TRBV19 with TRBJ1-4, with 8 bases lining up with TRBD1. The trim removed 3 bases at V and 7 bases at J, leaving 7 bases unmatched. Germline V CDR1 and CDR2: LNHDA, SQIVND (reference sequence). This CDR3 comprises 15 residues. CDR3 region: CASSIGQGPLEKLFF. Here the CDR3 DNA reads TGTGCCAGTAGTATCGGACAGGGACCTCTTGAAAAACTGTTTTTT.

In this sample, this clonotype turned up once. The V call is TRBV29-1, the J call TRBJ1-2; the D gene is possibly TRBD1 (6 bases). Trimming removed 0 bases at V and 1 base at J, with 12 bases between. Germline V gives CDR1 SQVTM, CDR2 ANQGSEA. CDR3 length equals 15 residues. In DNA form, the CDR3 reads TGCAGCGTTGAAGATCCCAGGGGAGATAACTATGGCTACACCTTC. Translating gives CSVEDPRGDNYGYTF.

The chain combines TRBV10-3 with TRBJ2-3; tentative D call: TRBD2 (5 bases). V lost 7 bases, J lost 3 bases, and 11 bases lay in between. This CDR3 spans 13 amino acids. Germline V CDR1 and CDR2: ENHRY, SYGVKD. CDR3 sequence reads: CAITAGMTDTQYF. The CDR3 DNA reads TGTGCCATCACGGCCGGGATGACAGATACGCAGTATTTT.

The chain uses TRBV30 and TRBJ1-2; D remains unclear. CDR1 is GTSNPN, CDR2 SVGIG, per germline (reference sequence). The CDR3 extends over 12 amino acids. V was pared by 0 bases and J by 2 bases, with 4 bases between. The CDR3 sequence is CAWSVANYGYTF. CDR3 in DNA: TGTGCCTGGAGTGTCGCAAACTATGGCTACACCTTC.

This sequence joins TRBV6-2 or TRBV6-3 and TRBJ2-1, with 8 bases identical to TRBD1. Germline loops: CDR1 MNHEY, CDR2 SVGEGT. Germline trimming cut 7 bases from V and 7 bases from J; bases unmatched to any gene: 12. The CDR3 totals 15 residues. The CDR3 DNA is TGTGCCAGCATCTCCCAAGGACAGGGTTTTAATGAGCAGTTCTTC. It is translated as CASISQGQGFNEQFF.

This chain links TRBV15 with TRBJ2-3, with D perhaps matching TRBD1 (6 bases). The CDR3 spans 15 residues. V gave up 1 base and J gave up 1 base, with 9 bases separating them. Germline loops: CDR1 LNHNV, CDR2 YYDKDF (reference sequence). CDR3 bases: TGTGCCACCAGCAGAGTGGACAGCCGCACAGATACGCAGTATTTT. It encodes CATSRVDSRTDTQYF.

This clonotype appeared once. The chain carries TRBV6-5 and TRBJ1-6; tentative D call: TRBD1 (5 bases). Trimming cost V 7 bases and J 9 bases, with 16 bases left between them. CDR3 size: 14 residues. The germline gives CDR1 MNHEY, CDR2 SVGAGI. CDR3 in DNA: TGTGCCAGCACTCTCGGGACGGTACTTTCACCCCTCCACTTT. Amino acid sequence: CASTLGTVLSPLHF.

The V gene is TRBV19, the J gene TRBJ1-1; 9 nucleotides agree with TRBD1. Per the germline V gene, CDR1 is LNHDA and CDR2 is SQIVND (reference sequence). V gave up 10 bases and J gave up 1 base; unmatched junction bases: 4. The CDR3 length is 13 residues. The CDR3 DNA reads as TGTGCCACCCGGGGACAGGGGAACACTGAAGCTTTCTTT. It is translated as CATRGQGNTEAFF.